Sequencing of this TCR beta chain was carried out in a study of CD8 T cells in ankylosing spondylitis (dated 2017 in TCRdb). Study-wide context: The study profiled T cell receptor beta repertoires in healthy donors and ankylosing spondylitis patients to find disease-linked TCR variants. Peripheral blood was sampled, and synovial fluid was also collected from ankylosing spondylitis patients. The full study cohort was made up of about 25 ankylosing spondylitis patients and 95 to 130 healthy donors.

Overall study results and their limits: Some TCR beta motif variants had previously been reported in synovial fluid and blood of reactive arthritis patients, which suggested common disease-initiation mechanisms. Significant enrichment of the disease-linked clones was reported in matched synovial fluid samples from ankylosing spondylitis patients. In peripheral blood, the disease-linked clones were found at relatively low frequencies and had a CD8+ phenotype. A TCR beta motif made up of eight or nine highly homologous amino acid variants appeared to be characteristic of blood from ankylosing spondylitis patients.

This clonotype was recorded a few times. The antigen it binds to is not known. Base qualities are not provided; no much larger clone lies one nucleotide away. V is shortened by 5 bases, J by 2 bases, and the region joining them spans 12 bases. The germline V gene encodes CDR1 WSHSY and CDR2 SAAADI. The CDR3, cysteine through phenylalanine, is 14 amino acids long. CDR3 DNA only is kept here, 42 bases in frame from base 1. Sequencing was carried out with an Illumina HiSeq 2500. Quantitative 5'-RACE with molecular barcodes was used to prepare TCR beta libraries. In the paper's pipeline: A new computational method, built on a probabilistic model of VDJ rearrangement, was used to identify disease-linked TCR variants. TCRdb handled the public reads itself, with Q25 trimming in fastp and clone calling in MiXCR, and kept productive beta chains. When rows share a CDR3 protein, they turn into one entry using the most common DNA and genes. Clone size and V and J calls follow TCRdb, not the original study. In this sample the table shows around 280,000 distinct CDR3 sequences, approximately 20% of which occur a single time. The leading ten clones occupy roughly 7.4% of the sample.

This sequence originates from a male donor with ankylosing spondylitis or in good health (not recorded which). The sequence links TRBV10-2 to TRBJ1-1, and the D gene may be TRBD1, 5 bases matching. Sequencing was done on a sample of blood, either unsorted or a sorted T cell fraction (not recorded which). The CDR3 in this case is CASSWVDRNTEAFF. The nucleotide sequence is TGCGCCAGCAGTTGGGTTGACAGAAACACTGAAGCTTTCTTT.